These 21 T cell receptor beta chains originate from one sample sequenced in a study of cytomegalovirus exposure and HLA in healthy donors. 60 Vbeta and 13 Jbeta primers were used in PCR. Here immunoSEQ multiplex PCR was the method, and the copy in TCRdb shows in-frame clones only, minus some. Found here are about 140,000 clones, roughly 80% of them singletons; the top ten hold 0.95% to 1.5%. The sequenced material came from PBMCs. All receptors come from a female donor in good health and CMV-seronegative.

This sequence joins TRBV5-6 and TRBJ1-1, with 7 bases aligning to TRBD1. The CDR3 has 13 residues. The V segment lost 2 bases and the J segment 5 bases; nucleotides outside the gene matches: 3. Germline V gene sequence: CDR1 SGHDT, CDR2 YYEEEE. DNA of the CDR3: TGTGCCAGCAGCTTAGGGACAGTAACTGAAGCTTTCTTT. It is translated as CASSLGTVTEAFF.

The J gene is TRBJ1-2, the V gene TRBV19; 9 nucleotides line up with TRBD1. V dropped 10 bases and J dropped 4; count of bases not matched to a gene: 7. The CDR3 sequence is 13 residues long. CDR1 and CDR2 (germline): LNHDA, SQIVND (reference sequence). Here the CDR3 DNA reads TGTGCCATCGGACAGGGGACCAGCTATGGCTACACCTTC. Its translation is CAIGQGTSYGYTF.

The J gene is TRBJ1-1, the V gene TRBV7-9; D may be TRBD1 (5 bases). V dropped 3 bases and J dropped 6 bases, with 11 bases sitting between them. The CDR3 has 13 amino acids. The germline V gene has CDR1 SEHNR and CDR2 FQNEAQ (reference sequence). The CDR3 region has the DNA TGTGCCAGCAGCTTTGAAGGGGACTCTGAAGCTTTCTTT. This encodes CASSFEGDSEAFF.

This clone was seen a single time. The rearrangement uses TRBV20-1 and TRBJ2-1; tentatively, D is TRBD2 (5 bases). The CDR3 runs to 11 residues. From germline, CDR1 is DFQATT and CDR2 SNEGSKA (reference sequence). Trimming pared 3 bases from V and 8 bases from J, leaving 8 bases between. CDR3 nucleotides: TGCAGTGCTAGCGGGAAGGATGAGCAGTTCTTC. Protein: CSASGKDEQFF.

The chain uses TRBV19 and TRBJ1-1; 12 bases map to TRBD1. The CDR3 length is 13 residues. From germline, CDR1 is LNHDA and CDR2 SQIVND (reference sequence). V dropped 8 bases and J dropped 3; count of bases not matched to a gene: 1. This CDR3 is CASGTGGHTEAFF. The CDR3 nucleotides are TGTGCCAGTGGGACAGGGGGCCACACTGAAGCTTTCTTT. The entire variable domain, with the rest obtained from reference TRBV19 and TRBJ1-1, is as follows: DGGITQSPKYLFRKEGQNVTLSCEQNLNHDAMYWYRQDPGQGLRLIYYSQIVNDFQKGDIAEGYSVSREKKESFPLTVTSAQKNPTAFYLCASGTGGHTEAFFGQGTRLTVV.

J is TRBJ1-5 and V is TRBV4-1; TRBD1 agrees at 12 bases. The CDR3 covers 16 residues. Trimming took 2 bases from V and 5 from J; bases not matched to a gene: 4. The germline CDR1 and CDR2 sequences are MGHRA and YSYEKL. CDR3 protein: CASSQTGTGGYQPQHF. Written as DNA, the CDR3 is TGCGCCAGCAGCCAAACCGGGACAGGGGGCTATCAGCCCCAGCATTTT.

This rearrangement joins TRBV19 to TRBJ1-5; TRBD1 matches at 7 bases. The CDR3 extends over 13 amino acids. Germline values: CDR1 LNHDA, CDR2 SQIVND (reference sequence). The ends lost 11 bases at V and 3 bases at J; junction bases unmatched: 7. The CDR3 nucleotides read TGTGCCTTATCGACAGGGTCCAATCAGCCCCAGCATTTT. This gives the protein CALSTGSNQPQHF.

The chain combines TRBV7-9 with TRBJ1-3, with D possibly being TRBD1 (5 bases). The length of the CDR3 is 16 residues. The V end lost 2 bases, the J end lost 2 bases, and 13 bases lay between the germline ends. The germline V gene has CDR1 SEHNR and CDR2 FQNEAQ (reference sequence). The CDR3 nucleotides read TGTGCCAGCAGCTTACAGGGCAGGTCGGCTGGAAACACCATATATTTT. Its translation is CASSLQGRSAGNTIYF.

The chain uses TRBV19 and TRBJ1-2; 7 nucleotides align to TRBD1. The CDR3 is 15 amino acids. Germline V gene data show CDR1 as LNHDA and CDR2 as SQIVND (reference sequence). With 6 bases clipped from V and 4 bases from J, the junction kept 11 bases outside the gene matches. As DNA, the CDR3 is TGTGCCAGTAGGACACCACGACAGGGATTCTATGGCTACACCTTC. Translation: CASRTPRQGFYGYTF.

This clone was picked up a small number of times. The chain is built from TRBV10-2 and TRBJ2-3, with TRBD2 identical over 8 bases. Losses at the gene ends were 3 bases for V and 0 bases for J; bases not matched to a gene: 5. Germline values: CDR1 WSHSY, CDR2 SAAADI. The CDR3 is made up of 16 amino acids. DNA of the CDR3: TGCGCCAGCAGTGACCCACTAGCGGCTAGCACAGATACGCAGTATTTT. It is translated as CASSDPLAASTDTQYF.

The V call is TRBV27, the J call TRBJ1-1, with D uncertain. Between the trimmed V and J ends, which lost 2 bases and 7 bases, there was a span of 11 bases. The germline V gene has CDR1 MNHEY and CDR2 SMNVEV (reference sequence). CDR3 size: 13 residues. The CDR3 coding sequence is TGTGCCAGCAGTTTAAACGAGCACTATGAAGCTTTCTTT. Translated: CASSLNEHYEAFF.

In DNA form, the CDR3 reads TGTGCCAGCACGCGGGAAAGCTCCTACGAGCAGTACTTC. Translation gives CASTRESSYEQYF. The chain couples TRBV28 to TRBJ2-7, with a tentative D call TRBD2 (6 bases). Germline values: CDR1 MDHEN, CDR2 SYDVKM. The V end lost 7 bases, the J end lost 0 bases, and 10 bases lay between the germline ends. This CDR3 is 13 amino acids long.

The chain combines TRBV7-9 with TRBJ2-5; possibly TRBD2 for D (5 bases). The CDR3 consists of 15 residues. The V gene lost 5 bases and the J gene lost 3 bases, with 16 bases spanning the gap. CDR1 SEHNR and CDR2 FQNEAQ come from the germline V gene (reference sequence). CDR3 region: CASSTTHGVKETQYF. The DNA for the CDR3 is TGTGCCAGCAGCACTACGCACGGGGTTAAAGAGACCCAGTACTTC.

The rearrangement links TRBV2 to TRBJ1-4, with a weak D call TRBD1 (6 bases). V was pared by 5 bases and J by 0 bases, with 10 bases between. This CDR3 has 15 residues. Germline CDR1 reads SNHLY; CDR2 reads FYNNEI. CDR3 in amino acids: CASSLGTSTNEKLFF. In DNA, the CDR3 is TGTGCCAGCAGTCTAGGGACATCAACTAATGAAAAACTGTTTTTT.

V and J are TRBV7-9 and TRBJ2-7; TRBD2 matches at 9 bases. Per the germline V gene, CDR1 is SEHNR and CDR2 is FQNEAQ (reference sequence). CDR3 length equals 16 residues. After removal of 1 base from V and 4 bases from J, the junction contained 8 bases not matched to a gene. In DNA, the CDR3 is TGTGCCAGCAGCTTAGGCGTGGCGGGAGGGGAGTACGAGCAGTACTTC. It codes for CASSLGVAGGEYEQYF.

This chain connects TRBV28 to TRBJ2-2; 13 nucleotides line up with TRBD2. Trimming took 3 bases from V and 6 from J; bases not matched to a gene: 7. The CDR3 has 17 residues. Germline CDR1 is MDHEN and CDR2 is SYDVKM. The chain's CDR3 is CASSFRTSGSFAGELFF. The DNA for the CDR3 is TGTGCCAGCAGTTTTCGGACTAGCGGGAGTTTTGCCGGGGAGCTGTTTTTT.

The chain has TRBV18 and TRBJ1-1; possible D gene TRBD1, 6 bases. The CDR3 is 14 residues long. From germline, CDR1 is KGHSH and CDR2 LQKENI. V was pared by 3 bases and J by 1 base, with 9 bases between. CDR3 region: CASSPRQANTEAFF. DNA of the CDR3: TGTGCCAGCTCACCCCGACAGGCGAACACTGAAGCTTTCTTT.

In this sample, this clone turned up once. This chain joins TRBV5-1 and TRBJ2-2, with a weak D call TRBD1 (5 bases). The CDR3 totals 15 residues. Germline assignment: CDR1 SGHRS and CDR2 YFSETQ. Trimming pared 0 bases from V and 6 bases from J, leaving 12 bases between. CDR3 region: CASSLGDSRAGELFF. Here the CDR3 DNA reads TGCGCCAGCAGCTTGGGAGACAGTCGGGCCGGGGAGCTGTTTTTT.

CDR3 nucleotide sequence: TGTGCCAGCAGTTTTTTAATCGACTCAGTGACCCAGTACTTC. Its protein product is CASSFLIDSVTQYF. The chain uses TRBV27 and TRBJ2-5; no definite D call. Trimming removed 3 bases from V and 7 bases from J, with 15 bases in between. Germline CDR1 reads MNHEY; CDR2 reads SMNVEV (reference sequence). The CDR3 runs to 14 residues.

The CDR3 bases are TGTGCCAGCAGTCCAGGGGCGCAAGGGAACGAGCAGTACTTC. Translated, it gives CASSPGAQGNEQYF. The genes are TRBV6-5 and TRBJ2-7, with D perhaps TRBD1 (6 bases). This CDR3 is 14 amino acids long. Germline CDR1 reads MNHEY; CDR2 reads SVGAGI. The V end was cut by 5 bases, the J end by 5 bases, with 16 bases between.

The J gene is TRBJ1-3, the V gene TRBV6-5; no firm D call. V dropped 0 bases and J dropped 0 bases, with 9 bases sitting between them. This CDR3 is 16 amino acids long. Germline-derived CDR1 and CDR2 are MNHEY and SVGAGI. CDR3 sequence: CASSYSIGSSGNTIYF. The DNA of the CDR3 is TGTGCCAGCAGTTACTCGATCGGGAGCTCTGGAAACACCATATATTTT.